The 16 T cell receptor beta chains given below trace back to one sample, sequenced in a study of T cell responses to AZD1222 COVID-19 vaccine. Profiled with immunoSEQ multiplex PCR; TCRdb holds only in-frame clones, not every one. The sample lists about 130,000 clones, around 90% occurring once. The starting material was peripheral blood, obtained on day 0 of AZD1222 vaccination. These receptors all come from an adult in good health.

This chain links TRBV4-1 with TRBJ1-2, with D maybe TRBD1 (6 bases). CDR3 length: 14 residues. Per the germline V gene, CDR1 is MGHRA and CDR2 is YSYEKL. The V gene lost 0 bases and the J gene lost 8 bases, with 13 bases spanning the gap. For the CDR3, the DNA is TGCGCCAGCAGCCAAGAACAGGGATGGGGGGGCTACACCTTC. This gives the protein CASSQEQGWGGYTF.

The chain couples TRBV15 to TRBJ1-4, with D perhaps matching TRBD1 (5 bases). Trimming took 1 base from V and 2 from J, leaving 11 bases between them. This CDR3 region has 16 residues. Germline V gene sequence: CDR1 LNHNV, CDR2 YYDKDF (reference sequence). The chain's CDR3 is CATSRVQGATNEKLFF. CDR3 nucleotide sequence: TGTGCCACCAGCAGAGTTCAAGGGGCGACTAATGAAAAACTGTTTTTT.

This rearrangement joins TRBV15 to TRBJ2-7; 8 bases match TRBD1. Germline V lookup: CDR1 LNHNV, CDR2 YYDKDF (reference sequence). This CDR3 region has 14 residues. Trimming removed 1 base from V and 6 bases from J; junction bases left unmatched: 5. CDR3 residues: CATSRAGQGREQYF. DNA for the CDR3: TGTGCCACCAGCAGAGCTGGACAGGGTCGCGAGCAGTACTTC.

CDR3 nucleotide sequence: TGTGCCAGCAGTTTTTTGACCACTGAAGCTTTCTTT. Translated, it gives CASSFLTTEAFF. The chain links TRBV28 to TRBJ1-1, with no clear D. V lost 3 bases, J lost 4 bases, and 6 bases lay in between. Per the germline V gene, CDR1 is MDHEN and CDR2 is SYDVKM. The CDR3 is 12 residues long. The full variable domain, completed using reference TRBV28 and TRBJ1-1, is DVKVTQSSRYLVKRTGEKVFLECVQDMDHENMFWYRQDPGLGLRLIYFSYDVKMKEKGDIPEGYSVSREKKERFSLILESASTNQTSMYLCASSFLTTEAFFGQGTRLTVV.

The J gene is TRBJ1-2, the V gene TRBV2; no definite D call. This CDR3 is built from 14 residues. Germline CDR1 is SNHLY and CDR2 is FYNNEI. Trimming shortened V by 6 bases and J by 4 bases, and 15 bases separated the two germline ends. CDR3 DNA: TGTGCCAGCAGAGGGATAAGGCCTTTCTATGGCTACACCTTC. Its translation is CASRGIRPFYGYTF.

The V gene is TRBV27, the J gene TRBJ2-5, with D possibly being TRBD1 or TRBD2 (5 bases each). In germline, CDR1 is MNHEY, CDR2 SMNVEV (reference sequence). Trimming left V 5 bases short and J 4 bases short, with 14 bases between. The CDR3 extends over 14 amino acids. The CDR3 nucleotides are TGTGCCAGCAGTATCCGGGACGAAAGAGAGACCCAGTACTTC. It encodes CASSIRDERETQYF.

The chain carries TRBV29-1 and TRBJ2-6, with D tentatively TRBD1 (6 bases). The CDR3 length is 15 residues. V was cut by 4 bases and J by 0 bases, with 10 bases left in between. Germline CDR1 and CDR2: SQVTM and ANQGSEA. CDR3 bases: TGCAGCGTTGCGGGACAAGCCTCTGGGGCCAACGTCCTGACTTTC. This gives the protein CSVAGQASGANVLTF.

The chain has TRBV12-3 or TRBV12-4 and TRBJ1-1; the D gene is possibly TRBD1 (5 bases). Deletions cut 6 bases from V and 3 bases from J, with 11 bases between. The CDR3 has 13 amino acids. The CDR3 DNA reads TGTGCCAGCAGCTTCGGGGGGTACACTGAAGCTTTCTTT. Amino acid sequence: CASSFGGYTEAFF.

This chain uses TRBV28 with TRBJ1-3, with 10 bases identical to TRBD1. Germline CDR1 MDHEN, CDR2 SYDVKM. The CDR3 is 14 amino acids. After removal of 5 bases from V and 3 bases from J, the junction contained 1 base not matched to a gene. CDR3 in amino acids: CASSGTGVGNTIYF. In DNA, the CDR3 is TGTGCCAGCAGTGGGACAGGGGTTGGAAACACCATATATTTT.

The chain links TRBV12-3 or TRBV12-4 to TRBJ1-2; D is possibly TRBD1 (6 bases). Trimming removed 3 bases from V and 8 bases from J, with 10 bases in between. The CDR3 is 12 residues long. The DNA of the CDR3 is TGTGCCAGCAGTTTTGGGGGGCACGGCTACACCTTC. Translated: CASSFGGHGYTF.

This clone appeared a single time. J is TRBJ1-1 and V is TRBV5-1; D ambiguous. Per germline, CDR1 SGHRS and CDR2 YFSETQ. The CDR3 length is 16 residues. V was shortened by 1 base and J by 1 base, with 14 bases between the two germline ends. The CDR3 nucleotides are TGCGCCAGCAGCTTGAAGGAGGGCCGGACGAACACTGAAGCTTTCTTT. Translated, it gives CASSLKEGRTNTEAFF.

The chain combines TRBV12-5 with TRBJ2-1; 7 nucleotides agree with TRBD2. From germline, CDR1 is LGHNT and CDR2 FRNRAP. This CDR3 has 15 amino acids. The trim removed 1 base at V and 4 bases at J, leaving 4 bases unmatched. The DNA for the CDR3 is TGTGCTAGTGGTTTGGGCGGGGGAAGGTACAATGAGCAGTTCTTC. Protein product: CASGLGGGRYNEQFF.

The V gene is TRBV4-1, the J gene TRBJ2-3, with a weak D call TRBD1 (5 bases). CDR1 is MGHRA and CDR2 is YSYEKL in the germline V gene. The V end was cut by 2 bases, the J end by 2 bases, with 32 bases between. CDR3 length: 22 residues. The CDR3 spells CASSQKGWVEVGLLTHTDTQYF. The DNA for the CDR3 is TGCGCCAGCAGCCAAAAGGGGTGGGTTGAAGTCGGGCTCCTGACACACACAGATACGCAGTATTTT.

This clone was seen a handful of times. This chain links TRBV7-9 with TRBJ2-7, with TRBD2 matching over 8 bases. Germline V gene sequence: CDR1 SEHNR, CDR2 FQNEAQ (reference sequence). V lost 8 bases and J lost 0; bases outside the gene matches: 9. This CDR3 has 15 residues. CDR3: CASGLSGVSSYEQYF. The CDR3 DNA follows: TGTGCCAGCGGACTTAGCGGGGTAAGCTCCTACGAGCAGTACTTC.

The CDR3: CASSLAQINYGYTF. CDR3 nucleotides: TGTGCCAGCAGCTTAGCACAGATTAACTATGGCTACACCTTC. The chain links TRBV7-9 to TRBJ1-2; D ambiguous. The length of the CDR3 is 14 residues. CDR1 and CDR2 from the germline V gene are SEHNR and FQNEAQ (reference sequence). V shed 0 bases and J shed 1 base, with 6 bases lying between them. The entire variable domain, with the rest obtained from reference TRBV7-9 and TRBJ1-2, is as follows: DTGVSQNPRHKITKRGQNVTFRCDPISEHNRLYWYRQTLGQGPEFLTYFQNEAQLEKSRLLSDRFSAERPKGSFSTLEIQRTEQGDSAMYLCASSLAQINYGYTFGSGTRLTVV.

The chain employs TRBV9 and TRBJ1-4, with a possible D match to TRBD1 (5 bases). Between the trimmed V and J ends, which lost 3 bases and 8 bases, there was a span of 20 bases. The germline V gene encodes CDR1 SGDLS and CDR2 YYNGEE. The CDR3 runs to 16 residues. The CDR3 loop reads CASSAAQGRVGEKLFF. The CDR3 DNA follows: TGTGCCAGCAGCGCCGCCCAGGGCAGGGTTGGCGAAAAACTGTTTTTT.